The source of this T cell receptor (beta chain) is a study of OX40 agonist ivuxolimab in advanced cancers. The germline V gene encodes CDR1 MNHEY and CDR2 SMNVEV (reference sequence). This CDR3 is 17 amino acids long. J was trimmed by 4 bases and V by 5 bases; bases with no gene match: 12. The table came from immunoSEQ multiplex PCR; TCRdb's copy has only in-frame clones and leaves some out. The data contain under 80,000 clones, more than 90% of them singletons. This clone was seen ten or more times. Specimen: CD4+ or CD8+ T cells sorted from blood, collected in a trial of the OX40 agonist ivuxolimab. The sequence derives from an adult with an advanced solid tumor such as melanoma, head and neck, liver or kidney cancer. The J gene is TRBJ2-7, the V gene TRBV27; the match to TRBD2 covers 12 bases. The CDR3 DNA is TGTGCCAGCAGTCCTTTGGCTAGCGGGGGGGTCTGGTACGAGCAGTACTTC. It codes for CASSPLASGGVWYEQYF.